The rows below give T cell receptor beta chains drawn from one sample of a study of Ad26.COV2.S vaccination and SARS-CoV-2 variants. Sequencing was performed with immunoSEQ multiplex PCR; in TCRdb, only in-frame clones are kept and a portion is missing. The sample has hundreds of thousands of clones, around 87% seen once. The specimen was peripheral blood, collected in a trial of Ad26.COV2.S vaccine versus placebo. Receptors originate from a person between 18 and 65 years old who received the Ad26.COV2.S COVID-19 vaccine or a placebo. Each CDR3 is given with its conserved first and last residue. D genes are given only for firm matches. The size field is filled for only some rows; it gives once, few, many or a size class.

CDR3aa: CASSDEASGGHNNEQFF
CDR3nt: TGTGCCAGCAGTGACGAGGCTAGCGGGGGTCACAACAATGAGCAGTTCTTC
abundance: NA
d_gene: TRBD2
v_gene: TRBV6-4
j_gene: TRBJ2-1

CDR3aa: CASSRSSDTQYF
CDR3nt: TGTGCCAGCAGCCGCTCTAGCGATACGCAGTATTTT
abundance: NA
d_gene: NA
v_gene: TRBV7-3
j_gene: TRBJ2-3

CDR3aa: CASSSPTSGGGDTQYF
CDR3nt: TGTGCCAGCAGCTCCCCGACTAGCGGGGGAGGGGATACGCAGTATTTT
abundance: NA
d_gene: TRBD2
v_gene: TRBV4-2
j_gene: TRBJ2-3

CDR3aa: CASSDRVARTQYF
CDR3nt: TGTGCCAGCAGCGACAGGGTGGCCAGGACCCAGTACTTC
abundance: NA
d_gene: TRBD1
v_gene: TRBV12-3/TRBV12-4
j_gene: TRBJ2-5

CDR3aa: CASSLDRTYEQYF
CDR3nt: TGTGCCAGCAGCTTGGACAGGACCTACGAGCAGTACTTC
abundance: NA
d_gene: NA
v_gene: TRBV5-4
j_gene: TRBJ2-7

CDR3aa: CSVESGINTEAFF
CDR3nt: TGCAGCGTTGAATCAGGAATCAACACTGAAGCTTTCTTT
abundance: NA
d_gene: NA
v_gene: TRBV29-1
j_gene: TRBJ1-1

CDR3aa: CASSQDRKTYNEQFF
CDR3nt: TGTGCCAGCAGCCAAGACAGAAAAACCTACAATGAGCAGTTCTTC
abundance: once
d_gene: NA
v_gene: TRBV14
j_gene: TRBJ2-1

CDR3aa: CASSEITLSNTGELFF
CDR3nt: TGTGCCAGCAGTGAAATTACTTTATCGAACACCGGGGAGCTGTTTTTT
abundance: NA
d_gene: NA
v_gene: TRBV6-1
j_gene: TRBJ2-2

CDR3aa: CASRPPTTDYGYTF
CDR3nt: TGCGCCAGCAGGCCCCCGACGACGGACTATGGCTACACCTTC
abundance: NA
d_gene: NA
v_gene: TRBV5-1
j_gene: TRBJ1-2

CDR3aa: CASSLGGLYGYTF
CDR3nt: TGTGCCAGCAGCCTCGGGGGTCTCTATGGCTACACCTTC
abundance: NA
d_gene: NA
v_gene: TRBV6-5
j_gene: TRBJ1-2

CDR3aa: CASSIFRGDQETQYF
CDR3nt: TGTGCCAGTAGTATTTTTAGAGGGGACCAAGAGACCCAGTACTTC
abundance: NA
d_gene: NA
v_gene: TRBV19
j_gene: TRBJ2-5

CDR3aa: CASSLGATETQYF
CDR3nt: TGTGCCAGCAGCTTAGGGGCGACAGAGACCCAGTACTTC
abundance: NA
d_gene: NA
v_gene: TRBV11-2
j_gene: TRBJ2-5

CDR3aa: CASSLSKGVGAFF
CDR3nt: TGTGCCAGCAGTTTATCGAAGGGGGTGGGTGCTTTCTTT
abundance: NA
d_gene: NA
v_gene: TRBV27
j_gene: TRBJ1-1

CDR3aa: CASSIEGLGGNQPQHF
CDR3nt: TGTGCCAGTAGTATAGAGGGGCTCGGGGGCAATCAGCCCCAGCATTTT
abundance: NA
d_gene: NA
v_gene: TRBV19
j_gene: TRBJ1-5

CDR3aa: CASIRISNTEAFF
CDR3nt: TGTGCCAGTATAAGAATTTCGAACACTGAAGCTTTCTTT
abundance: once
d_gene: NA
v_gene: TRBV19
j_gene: TRBJ1-1

CDR3aa: CASSSGTGEDWNQPQHF
CDR3nt: TGCGCCAGCAGTTCCGGGACAGGGGAAGATTGGAATCAGCCCCAGCATTTT
abundance: NA
d_gene: TRBD1
v_gene: TRBV5-1
j_gene: TRBJ1-5

CDR3aa: CASSIRTYSYEQYF
CDR3nt: TGTGCCAGTAGTATTCGGACTTACTCCTACGAGCAGTACTTC
abundance: NA
d_gene: NA
v_gene: TRBV19
j_gene: TRBJ2-7

CDR3aa: CASSEGGTDTQYF
CDR3nt: TGTGCCAGCAGTGAAGGCGGCACAGATACGCAGTATTTT
abundance: NA
d_gene: NA
v_gene: TRBV6-1
j_gene: TRBJ2-3

CDR3aa: CASSSPGGGPLYEQYF
CDR3nt: TGTGCCAGCAGCTCCCCGGGCGGGGGACCGCTCTACGAGCAGTACTTC
abundance: NA
d_gene: TRBD2
v_gene: TRBV7-2
j_gene: TRBJ2-7

CDR3aa: CASRDGHNSNQPQHF
CDR3nt: TGTGCCAGTAGGGACGGACACAATAGCAATCAGCCCCAGCATTTT
abundance: few
d_gene: NA
v_gene: TRBV19
j_gene: TRBJ1-5